The clone carrying this TCR beta chain was detected once. Germline CDR1 and CDR2: SGHTA and FQGTGA. The CDR3 is 15 residues long. With 1 base clipped from V and 5 bases from J, the junction kept 6 bases outside the gene matches. The data derive from a study of cytomegalovirus exposure and HLA in healthy donors. 13 Jbeta primers and 60 Vbeta primers were used for the PCR. Sequenced by immunoSEQ multiplex PCR; TCRdb stores in-frame clones only, minus some. The sample has roughly 190,000 clones; about 76% are singletons. Sequenced material: PBMCs. The chain links TRBV7-3 to TRBJ2-5, with 8 bases that match TRBD2. This sequence was found in a woman between 50 and 59 years old in good health and CMV-seronegative. CDR3 in amino acids: CASSLIGGGGETQYF. CDR3 nucleotides: TGTGCCAGCAGCTTAATCGGGGGGGGTGGGGAGACCCAGTACTTC.